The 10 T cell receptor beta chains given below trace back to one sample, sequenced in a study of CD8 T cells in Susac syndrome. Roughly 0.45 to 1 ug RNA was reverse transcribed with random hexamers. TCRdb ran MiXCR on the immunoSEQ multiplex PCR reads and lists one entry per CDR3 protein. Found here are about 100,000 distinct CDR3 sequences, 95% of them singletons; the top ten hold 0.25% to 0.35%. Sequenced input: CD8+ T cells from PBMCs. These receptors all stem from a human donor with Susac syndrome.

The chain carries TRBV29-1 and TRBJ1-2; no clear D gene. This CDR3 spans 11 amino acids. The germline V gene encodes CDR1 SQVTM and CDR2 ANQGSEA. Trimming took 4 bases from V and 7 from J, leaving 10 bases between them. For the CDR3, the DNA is TGCAGCGTTGGATTGGCAGGTGGCTACACCTTC. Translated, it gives CSVGLAGGYTF.

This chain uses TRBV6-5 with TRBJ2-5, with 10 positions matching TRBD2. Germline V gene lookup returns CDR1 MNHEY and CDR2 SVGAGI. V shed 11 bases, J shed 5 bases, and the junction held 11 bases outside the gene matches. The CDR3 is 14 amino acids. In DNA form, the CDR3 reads TGTGCCTGTGCACAACTAGCGGGATTTGAGACCCAGTACTTC. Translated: CACAQLAGFETQYF.

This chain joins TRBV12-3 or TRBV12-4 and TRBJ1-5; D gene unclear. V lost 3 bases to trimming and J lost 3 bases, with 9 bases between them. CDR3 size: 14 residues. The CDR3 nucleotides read TGTGCCAGCAGTTTCGGGCAGTCCAATCAGCCCCAGCATTTT. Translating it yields CASSFGQSNQPQHF.

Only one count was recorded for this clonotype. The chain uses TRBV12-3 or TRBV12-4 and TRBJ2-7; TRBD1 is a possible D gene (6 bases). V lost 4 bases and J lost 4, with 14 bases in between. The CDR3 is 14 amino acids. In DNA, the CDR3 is TGTGCCAGCAGTTGGACAGACCTCGAATACGAGCAGTACTTC. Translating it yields CASSWTDLEYEQYF.

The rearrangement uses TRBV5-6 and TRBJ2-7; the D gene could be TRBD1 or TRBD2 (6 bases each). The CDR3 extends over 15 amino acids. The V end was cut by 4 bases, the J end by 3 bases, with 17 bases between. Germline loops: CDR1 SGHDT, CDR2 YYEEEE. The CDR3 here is CASSGGGGSRYEQYF. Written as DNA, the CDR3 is TGTGCCAGCAGCGGGGGCGGAGGGAGTCGCTACGAGCAGTACTTC.

The CDR3 DNA reads as TGTGCCACCGGGGAAGGAGATACGCAGTATTTT. Translation: CATGEGDTQYF. This chain links TRBV24-1 with TRBJ2-3; no reliable D call. Germline V gene lookup returns CDR1 KGHDR and CDR2 SFDVKD. V was cut by 9 bases and J by 5 bases, with 8 bases left in between. CDR3 length: 11 amino acids.

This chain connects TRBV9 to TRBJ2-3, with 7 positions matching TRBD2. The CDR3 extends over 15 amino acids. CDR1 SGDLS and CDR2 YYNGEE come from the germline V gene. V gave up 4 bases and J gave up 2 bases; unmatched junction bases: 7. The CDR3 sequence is CASSSTSAPTDTQYF. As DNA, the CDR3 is TGTGCCAGCAGCTCCACTAGCGCCCCCACAGATACGCAGTATTTT. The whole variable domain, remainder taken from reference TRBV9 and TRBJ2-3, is DSGVTQTPKHLITATGQRVTLRCSPRSGDLSVYWYQQSLDQGLQFLIQYYNGEERAKGNILERFSAQQFPDLHSELNLSSLELGDSALYFCASSSTSAPTDTQYFGPGTRLTVL.

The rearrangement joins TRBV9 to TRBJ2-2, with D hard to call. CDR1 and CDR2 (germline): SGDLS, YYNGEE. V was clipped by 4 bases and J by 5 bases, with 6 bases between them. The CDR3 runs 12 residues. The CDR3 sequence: CASSKTTGELFF. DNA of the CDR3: TGTGCCAGCAGCAAAACTACCGGGGAGCTGTTTTTT.

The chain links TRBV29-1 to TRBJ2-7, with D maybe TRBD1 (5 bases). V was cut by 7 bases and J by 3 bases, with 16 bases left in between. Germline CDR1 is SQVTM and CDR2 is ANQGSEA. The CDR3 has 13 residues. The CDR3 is CSARPTGGYEQYF. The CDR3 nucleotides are TGCAGCGCCCGACCCACAGGCGGCTACGAGCAGTACTTC.

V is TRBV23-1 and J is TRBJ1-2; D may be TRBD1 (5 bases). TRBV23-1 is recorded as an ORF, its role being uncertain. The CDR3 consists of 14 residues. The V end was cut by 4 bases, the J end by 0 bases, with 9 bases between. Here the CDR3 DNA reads TGCGCCAGCAGTCTGCAGGGAACTAACTATGGCTACACCTTC. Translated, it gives CASSLQGTNYGYTF.